Listed here are 11 T cell receptor beta chains from one sample, sequenced in a study of cytomegalovirus exposure and HLA in healthy donors. Produced via immunoSEQ multiplex PCR; TCRdb's table is partial and in-frame only. The sample carries roughly 250,000 clones, approximately 86% recorded once. The sequencing sample was made of PBMCs. The source is a woman in her 30s in good health and CMV-seropositive.

This clone appeared a single time. The rearrangement uses TRBV7-6 and TRBJ2-2, with D perhaps TRBD2 (6 bases). Trimming left V 5 bases short and J 5 bases short, with 15 bases between. The CDR3 is made up of 15 amino acids. Germline V lookup: CDR1 SGHVS, CDR2 FNYEAQ. Here the CDR3 DNA reads TGTGCCAGCAGCCCCTCCCCTGGAGGGACCGGGGAGCTGTTTTTT. Amino acid sequence: CASSPSPGGTGELFF.

The genes are TRBV11-3 and TRBJ1-1; maybe TRBD1 (5 bases). The germline gives CDR1 SGHNT, CDR2 YENEEA. CDR3 size: 17 residues. Trimming left V 0 bases short and J 0 bases short, with 14 bases between. The CDR3 coding sequence is TGTGCCAGCAGCTTAGATCTGGGGGGAGGCGTGAACACTGAAGCTTTCTTT. Protein sequence: CASSLDLGGGVNTEAFF. Filled out from reference TRBV11-3 and TRBJ1-1, the complete variable domain reads EAGVVQSPRYKIIEKKQPVAFWCNPISGHNTLYWYLQNLGQGPELLIRYENEEAVDDSQLPKDRFSAERLKGVDSTLKIQPAELGDSAVYLCASSLDLGGGVNTEAFFGQGTRLTVV.

J is TRBJ2-5 and V is TRBV2; tentatively, D is TRBD1 (6 bases). V dropped 4 bases and J dropped 5 bases, with 20 bases sitting between them. Germline loops: CDR1 SNHLY, CDR2 FYNNEI. CDR3 length: 16 amino acids. The CDR3 reads CASSAYGQTLGETQYF. CDR3 sequence (DNA): TGTGCCAGCAGTGCTTACGGACAGACCCTTGGGGAGACCCAGTACTTC.

Only one count was recorded for this clone. This chain links TRBV10-3 with TRBJ1-2; TRBD1 agrees at 7 bases. Germline CDR1 and CDR2: ENHRY and SYGVKD. The CDR3 runs 13 residues. The J segment lost 3 bases and the V segment lost 7 bases, leaving 5 bases of the junction unmatched. The CDR3 sequence is CAIKAGTDYGYTF. CDR3 DNA: TGTGCCATCAAAGCCGGGACAGACTATGGCTACACCTTC.

V usage is TRBV7-9 and J usage is TRBJ1-4; 7 bases align to TRBD1. The CDR3 runs 16 residues. Germline V gene lookup returns CDR1 SEHNR and CDR2 FQNEAQ (reference sequence). V shed 4 bases, J shed 3 bases, and the junction held 8 bases outside the gene matches. The DNA for the CDR3 is TGTGCCAGCAGCTGGCCGCCCGGGACAGCTAATGAAAAACTGTTTTTT. Its protein is CASSWPPGTANEKLFF. The entire variable domain, with the rest obtained from reference TRBV7-9 and TRBJ1-4, is as follows: DTGVSQNPRHKITKRGQNVTFRCDPISEHNRLYWYRQTLGQGPEFLTYFQNEAQLEKSRLLSDRFSAERPKGSFSTLEIQRTEQGDSAMYLCASSWPPGTANEKLFFGSGTQLSVL.

The chain joins TRBV2 to TRBJ1-2; 10 bases fit TRBD1. This CDR3 spans 16 amino acids. V dropped 4 bases and J dropped 7; count of bases not matched to a gene: 12. Per the germline V gene, CDR1 is SNHLY and CDR2 is FYNNEI. CDR3 region: CASSAPRGQGEPGYTF. For the CDR3, the DNA is TGTGCCAGCAGTGCCCCCCGAGGACAGGGGGAACCTGGCTACACCTTC.

The chain is built from TRBV19 and TRBJ2-7; 8 bases are shared with TRBD1. The junction had 9 bases not matched to a gene; V was cut back by 5 bases and J by 3 bases. This CDR3 has 15 amino acids. Germline V CDR1 and CDR2: LNHDA, SQIVND (reference sequence). CDR3 DNA sequence: TGTGCCAGTAGTCCCTTCACCGGACAGGGCTACGAGCAGTACTTC. Translated: CASSPFTGQGYEQYF.

This sequence joins TRBV2 and TRBJ1-5; 10 bases are shared with TRBD1. V trimming: 6 bases; J trimming: 5 bases; junction bases outside the gene matches: 7. Germline V gene sequence: CDR1 SNHLY, CDR2 FYNNEI. The CDR3 length is 15 residues. CDR3 residues: CASRDGGTGDQPQHF. For the CDR3, the DNA is TGTGCCAGCAGGGACGGGGGGACAGGGGATCAGCCCCAGCATTTT.

J is TRBJ1-2 and V is TRBV29-1; TRBD1 matches at 7 bases. Germline V gene lookup returns CDR1 SQVTM and CDR2 ANQGSEA. This CDR3 has 13 amino acids. V shed 0 bases and J 4 bases; nucleotides not matched to a gene: 2. CDR3 nucleotide sequence: TGCAGCGTTGAAGATAGACAGGGCTATGGCTACACCTTC. This gives the protein CSVEDRQGYGYTF.

This sequence joins TRBV27 and TRBJ1-3; TRBD1 might be the D (5 bases). Trimming stripped 2 bases from V and 0 bases from J, with 5 bases between. Germline lookup yields CDR1 MNHEY and CDR2 SMNVEV (reference sequence). The CDR3 runs to 14 residues. CDR3 protein: CASSLTGSGNTIYF. In DNA form, the CDR3 reads TGTGCCAGCAGTTTAACAGGCTCTGGAAACACCATATATTTT.

This chain joins TRBV25-1 and TRBJ1-5, with 12 bases identical to TRBD1. The germline gives CDR1 MGHDK, CDR2 SYGVNS. The CDR3 sequence is 15 residues long. J gave up 5 bases and V 4 bases, and 3 bases lay outside the gene matches. CDR3 amino acids: CASSAGTGGYQPQHF. The DNA for the CDR3 is TGTGCCAGCAGTGCCGGGACAGGGGGCTATCAGCCCCAGCATTTT.